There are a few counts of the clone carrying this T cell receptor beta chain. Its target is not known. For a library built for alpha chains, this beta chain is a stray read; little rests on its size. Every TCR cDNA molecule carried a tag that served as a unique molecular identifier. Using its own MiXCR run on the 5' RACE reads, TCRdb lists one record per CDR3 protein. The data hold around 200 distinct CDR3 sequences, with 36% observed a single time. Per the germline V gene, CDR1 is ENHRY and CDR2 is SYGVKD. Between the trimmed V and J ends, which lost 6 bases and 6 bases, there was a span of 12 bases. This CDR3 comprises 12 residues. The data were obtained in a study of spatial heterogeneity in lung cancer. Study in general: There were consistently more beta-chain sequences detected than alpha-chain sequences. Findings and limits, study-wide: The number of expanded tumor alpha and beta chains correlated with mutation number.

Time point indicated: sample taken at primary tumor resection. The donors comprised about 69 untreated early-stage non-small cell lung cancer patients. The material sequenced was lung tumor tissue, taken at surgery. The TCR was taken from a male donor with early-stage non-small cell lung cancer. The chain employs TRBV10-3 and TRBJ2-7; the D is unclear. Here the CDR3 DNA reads TGTGCCATCAGCCATGACTCCGGCGAGCAGTACTTC. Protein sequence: CAISHDSGEQYF.